This T cell receptor (beta chain) was recovered during a study of blood T cells in healthy people across ages. Study results and caveats: Unknown donor CMV status possibly confounded expanded clonotype changes.

A sample-barcoded 5' primer and a J-beta primer mix were used in a second PCR of about 7 to 12 cycles. TCRdb re-called the 5' RACE reads through MiXCR, storing one row per CDR3 protein. The sample has just under 900,000 distinct CDR3 sequences, 29% seen once; the top ten hold approximately 15%. This clonotype was seen repeatedly, ten times or more. Its target is not known. V was trimmed by 3 bases and J by 4 bases, leaving 10 bases between them. The CDR3 length is 13 residues. Germline V gene sequence: CDR1 SGHDT, CDR2 YYEEEE. Each sample had at least 6.5 million PBMCs isolated. No fewer than 5.5 micrograms of total RNA were isolated from every sample.

Sequencing was carried out using blood. The chain links TRBV5-6 to TRBJ1-2; D might be TRBD1 (5 bases). The sequence derives from a woman aged 80 or older in good health. The CDR3 DNA reads TGTGCCAGCAGCTGGGCCGGGGGCTATGGCTACACCTTC. This codes for CASSWAGGYGYTF.